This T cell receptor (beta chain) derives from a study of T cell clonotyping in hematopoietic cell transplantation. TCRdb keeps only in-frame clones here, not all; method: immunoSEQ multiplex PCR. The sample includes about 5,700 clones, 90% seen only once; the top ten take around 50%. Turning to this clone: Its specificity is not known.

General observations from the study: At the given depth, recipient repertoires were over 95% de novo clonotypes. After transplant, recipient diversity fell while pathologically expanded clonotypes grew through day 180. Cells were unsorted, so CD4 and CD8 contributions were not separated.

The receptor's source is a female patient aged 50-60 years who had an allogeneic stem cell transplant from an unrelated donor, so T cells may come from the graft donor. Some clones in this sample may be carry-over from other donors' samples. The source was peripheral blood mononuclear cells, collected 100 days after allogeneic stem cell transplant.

DNA of the CDR3: TGTGCCAGCAGCAGAGACGGACAGGGGGCCGCCGGGGAGCTGTTTTTT. Translation gives CASSRDGQGAAGELFF. The chain is built from TRBV9 and TRBJ2-2; 11 bases are shared with TRBD1. The V segment lost 4 bases and the J segment 6 bases; nucleotides outside the gene matches: 8. The length of the CDR3 is 16 residues. Germline V CDR1 and CDR2: SGDLS, YYNGEE.